The 8 T cell receptor beta chains below come from one sample, sequenced in a study of T cells in Graves' hyperthyroidism and ophthalmopathy. RNA transcripts served as the template for amplifying TCR beta CDR3 regions. In the first-round RT-PCR of the TCR CDR3, the HTBI primer set was used. One entry per CDR3 protein, called by TCRdb with MiXCR from the multiplex PCR reads. The table has 600,000 to 750,000 distinct CDR3 sequences, approximately 15% seen once; the top ten hold about 14%. Sequencing input: blood. The source of these receptors is a man aged 45-60 years with Graves' hyperthyroidism.

This clonotype was recorded many times. The V call is TRBV7-2, the J call TRBJ2-5; a possible D gene is TRBD2 (6 bases). The CDR3 is 13 amino acids. V was shortened by 2 bases and J by 10 bases, with 14 bases between the two germline ends. CDR1 is SGHTA, CDR2 FQGNSA, per germline. CDR3 in DNA: TGTGCCAGCAGCTTAATTGAAGGTAGCGGCCAGTACTTC. This gives the protein CASSLIEGSGQYF.

This clonotype was seen a handful of times. V gene TRBV19 combines with J gene TRBJ2-7; 8 bases fit TRBD2. Germline V lookup: CDR1 LNHDA, CDR2 SQIVND (reference sequence). The V and J ends lost 2 bases and 6 bases, in that order; junction bases with no gene match: 12. CDR3 length: 16 amino acids. The CDR3 nucleotides read TGTGCCAGTAGTATAACGGGCCCGGGAGGGCCACTCGAGCAGTACTTC. Amino acid sequence: CASSITGPGGPLEQYF.

The V call is TRBV5-1, the J call TRBJ1-3; D gene uncertain. The germline gives CDR1 SGHRS, CDR2 YFSETQ. Trimming cost V 4 bases and J 3 bases, with 11 bases left between them. This CDR3 has 14 residues. The CDR3: CASSIGLIGNTIYF. For the CDR3, the DNA is TGCGCCAGCAGCATTGGACTCATTGGAAACACCATATATTTT.

This clonotype was observed many times. V usage is TRBV2 and J usage is TRBJ1-1; D is uncertain. V shed 9 bases and J shed 1 base, with 15 bases lying between them. The CDR3 has 14 residues. Per germline, CDR1 SNHLY and CDR2 FYNNEI. The CDR3 sequence: CARITQTGNTEAFF. The CDR3 bases are TGTGCCAGGATTACACAGACTGGGAACACTGAAGCTTTCTTT.

This clonotype was recorded many times. The V call is TRBV28, the J call TRBJ2-5, with a possible D match to TRBD1 (5 bases). Germline-derived CDR1 and CDR2 are MDHEN and SYDVKM. CDR3 size: 15 residues. V lost 5 bases and J lost 1, with 14 bases in between. In DNA form, the CDR3 reads TGTGCCAGCAGTCAGGGCGGTGACATCCAAGAGACCCAGTACTTC. Amino acid sequence: CASSQGGDIQETQYF.

There are many counts of this clonotype. The V and J genes are TRBV18 and TRBJ1-1, with D unresolved. The V and J ends lost 8 bases and 0 bases respectively, with 10 bases between them. The CDR3 sequence is 13 residues long. Germline V CDR1 and CDR2: KGHSH, LQKENI. CDR3 in amino acids: CASSPDLNTEAFF. The CDR3 bases are TGTGCCAGCAGTCCCGACCTGAACACTGAAGCTTTCTTT.

In the case of this clonotype: Since a much larger clone is just one base distant, this may be a read error. The chain joins TRBV2 to TRBJ2-2; 9 positions match TRBD2. Germline V CDR1 and CDR2: SNHLY, FYNNEI. The CDR3 length is 18 residues. The CDR3 region is CASIEGVGIAGVDGEPFF. The DNA for the CDR3 is TGTGCCAGCATCGAGGGGGTTGGGATAGCGGGAGTGGACGGGGAGCCGTTTTTT.

The J gene is TRBJ2-1, the V gene TRBV28, with D possibly being TRBD2 (6 bases). The CDR3 length is 13 residues. The V end was cut by 2 bases, the J end by 9 bases, with 11 bases between. CDR1 and CDR2 (germline): MDHEN, SYDVKM. CDR3 sequence (DNA): TGTGCCAGCAGTTTAGCGGGGCCAGGTGAGCAGTTCTTC. Encoded protein: CASSLAGPGEQFF. Drawing the rest from reference TRBV28 and TRBJ2-1, the complete variable domain is DVKVTQSSRYLVKRTGEKVFLECVQDMDHENMFWYRQDPGLGLRLIYFSYDVKMKEKGDIPEGYSVSREKKERFSLILESASTNQTSMYLCASSLAGPGEQFFGPGTRLTVL.